This TCR beta chain derives from a study of cytomegalovirus exposure and HLA in healthy donors. The wider study: A subsequent analysis reported that the roughly 130 validation repertoires were produced on the same platform that had also been used for the roughly 670 first-cohort repertoires. Whole-study findings and limits: A few of the chains that were CMV-associated were confirmed in vitro to be specific for CMV antigens. Listed as cytomegalovirus-associated were about 160 TCR beta chains.

TCRdb's table, derived via immunoSEQ multiplex PCR, lists solely in-frame clones and lacks some. The table lists approximately 100,000 clones, 88% of them singletons. V lost 7 bases, J lost 4 bases, and 7 bases stayed unmatched. The CDR3 contains 15 residues. Germline V CDR1 and CDR2: MDHEN, SYDVKM. As for this clone: Its cognate antigen is unknown.

The rearrangement joins TRBV28 to TRBJ2-2, with TRBD1 matching over 9 bases. Sequencing input: PBMCs. This TCR came from a woman between 18 and 30 years old in good health and CMV-seropositive. The CDR3 bases are TGTGCCAGCAAACTCGGACAGGGGATCACCGGGGAGCTGTTTTTT. Its protein is CASKLGQGITGELFF.